What follows is one T cell receptor (beta chain) and its context. Measured with immunoSEQ multiplex PCR; TCRdb has only the in-frame clones, and not every one. The repertoire holds approximately 580,000 clones, around 78% seen once, with less than 0.015% in the top ten. The sample is drawn from a study of shared T cell receptors in the human thymus. CDR1 is SGHNT, CDR2 YENEEA, per germline. The CDR3 runs to 19 residues. The ends lost 5 bases at V and 5 bases at J; junction bases unmatched: 19. These data were likewise used in another study, on human thymus T cells.

The TCR originated in a boy under two years old with a congenital heart defect. The rearrangement uses TRBV11-3 and TRBJ2-3; the match to TRBD2 covers 10 bases. The material sequenced was thymocytes. The CDR3 DNA reads TGTGCCAGCAGCGGCGCCCGTTACGGAACTAGCGGGATGAAAGATACGCAGTATTTT. Translation gives CASSGARYGTSGMKDTQYF.